This T cell receptor (beta chain) comes out of a study of blood T cells in healthy people across ages. The CDR3 is 13 residues long. Germline-derived CDR1 and CDR2 are SGHRS and YFSETQ. V lost 3 bases, J lost 6 bases, and 10 bases lay in between. The authors ran a second PCR of roughly 6 to 12 cycles using a sample-barcoded 5' primer and a J-beta primer mix. Every individual sample yielded 2.5 million or more paired-end reads (each containing CDR3). TCRdb itself ran the 5' RACE reads through MiXCR, one entry per CDR3 protein. The sample shows 870,000 or so distinct CDR3 sequences, about 30% of them seen only once. This clonotype was counted many times.

This TCR was recovered from a woman older than 75 in good health. The genes are TRBV5-1 and TRBJ2-1, with D perhaps matching TRBD1 (6 bases). The source material was blood. In nucleotides, the CDR3 is TGCGCCAGCAGCTGGGACAACCCCAATGAGCAGTTCTTC. Residues: CASSWDNPNEQFF.